The 11 T cell receptor beta chains in this list originate from one sample, sequenced in a study of regulatory T cells in long-lasting Graves disease. The time point is: persistent/refractory GD, antithyroid drugs over 5 years with positive TRAb. Following extraction of RNA from PBMCs, that RNA was used to make the TCR library. TCR beta libraries were built with iRepertoire HTBI primers and Arm-PCR of CDR3 regions. TCRdb re-analysed the multiplex PCR reads in MiXCR, keeping a single row per CDR3 protein. Of some 370,000 distinct CDR3 sequences listed, around 23% were seen once; the top ten hold under 35%. The source was peripheral blood mononuclear cells (PBMCs), collected when the disease was refractory, from a patient treated with antithyroid drugs. These receptors were taken from a woman between 40 and 50 years old with Graves disease.

This clonotype was detected many times. The chain has TRBV28 and TRBJ2-7, with D possibly being TRBD2 (7 bases). V lost 4 bases to trimming and J lost 3 bases, with 16 bases between them. The CDR3 loop spans 15 amino acids. The V gene's germline CDR1 is MDHEN and CDR2 SYDVKM. For the CDR3, the DNA is TGTGCCAGCAGTTCAAGGGGGGGTTTTGGCTACGAGCAGTACTTC. Translated, it gives CASSSRGGFGYEQYF.

This clonotype appeared a few times. The J gene is TRBJ2-7, the V gene TRBV11-2, with a possible D match to TRBD1 (5 bases). V was shortened by 2 bases and J by 4 bases, with 9 bases between the two germline ends. This CDR3 spans 13 amino acids. Germline CDR1 is SGHAT and CDR2 is FQNNGV. The CDR3 reads CASSLKGLYEQYF. In nucleotides, the CDR3 is TGTGCCAGCAGCTTAAAGGGGTTGTACGAGCAGTACTTC.

This clonotype was counted only a few times. The chain uses TRBV3-1 and TRBJ1-6; D is perhaps TRBD1 (6 bases). The germline gives CDR1 LGHDT, CDR2 YNNKEL (reference sequence). V gave up 0 bases and J gave up 9 bases, with 15 bases separating them. This CDR3 is 16 amino acids long. The DNA for the CDR3 is TGTGCCAGCAGCCAAGATCACAGGGCGTGGTTTTCACCCCTCCACTTT. Amino acids: CASSQDHRAWFSPLHF.

This clonotype was seen once. The chain links TRBV7-9 to TRBJ1-4; D ambiguous. CDR3 size: 15 residues. CDR1 SEHNR and CDR2 FQNEAQ come from the germline V gene (reference sequence). V was pared by 5 bases and J by 8 bases, with 18 bases between. The CDR3 is CASSPRTMGFEKLFF. CDR3 coding DNA: TGTGCCAGCAGCCCCAGGACCATGGGATTCGAAAAACTGTTTTTT. The full variable domain, completed using reference TRBV7-9 and TRBJ1-4, is DTGVSQNPRHKITKRGQNVTFRCDPISEHNRLYWYRQTLGQGPEFLTYFQNEAQLEKSRLLSDRFSAERPKGSFSTLEIQRTEQGDSAMYLCASSPRTMGFEKLFFGSGTQLSVL.

To note about this clonotype: A much larger clone lies one base from this, so it may be a read error. The chain links TRBV19 to TRBJ1-1; no definite D call. The length of the CDR3 is 14 residues. Germline CDR1 is LNHDA and CDR2 is SQIVND (reference sequence). CDR3 sequence reads: CASSIERTNSEAFF. In DNA form, the CDR3 reads TGTGCCAGTAGTATAGAACGCACGAACTCTGAAGCTTTCTTT.

The sample holds many counts of this clonotype. The gene calls are TRBV11-1 and TRBJ2-5; TRBD2 matches at 13 bases. After removal of 5 bases from V and 6 bases from J, the junction contained 6 bases not matched to a gene. The CDR3 sequence is 15 residues long. Germline V CDR1 and CDR2: SGHAT, FQDESV (reference sequence). This CDR3 is CASSRGLAGVKTQYF. DNA for the CDR3: TGTGCCAGCAGCCGCGGACTAGCGGGAGTCAAGACCCAGTACTTC. Based on the CDR3 plus reference TRBV11-1 and TRBJ2-5, the full variable domain is EAEVAQSPRYKITEKSQAVAFWCDPISGHATLYWYRQILGQGPELLVQFQDESVVDDSQLPKDRFSAERLKGVDSTLKIQPAELGDSAMYLCASSRGLAGVKTQYFGPGTRLLVL.

This clonotype was counted between two and nine times. The chain employs TRBV9 and TRBJ2-7; D may match TRBD1 or TRBD2 (5 bases each). CDR1 is SGDLS and CDR2 is YYNGEE in the germline V gene. This CDR3 is built from 12 residues. V was pared by 2 bases and J by 5 bases, with 8 bases between. The CDR3 protein is CASSVGDHEQYF. CDR3 coding DNA: TGTGCCAGCAGCGTGGGGGATCACGAGCAGTACTTC.

This chain uses TRBV28 with TRBJ2-7; 9 bases match TRBD2. The CDR3 contains 16 residues. V was pared by 6 bases and J by 3 bases, with 12 bases of the junction left unmatched. CDR1 is MDHEN, CDR2 SYDVKM, per germline. The DNA for the CDR3 is TGTGCCAGCAGCCAAGCCGCTAGCGGGACTATCTACGAGCAGTACTTC. Translation: CASSQAASGTIYEQYF.

This chain connects TRBV7-9 to TRBJ2-6; D is perhaps TRBD2 (6 bases). Germline CDR1 is SEHNR and CDR2 is FQNEAQ (reference sequence). The CDR3 sequence is 19 residues long. V shed 4 bases and J shed 2 bases, with 21 bases lying between them. CDR3 loop: CASSSIQGDGGPGANVLTF. CDR3 nucleotides: TGTGCCAGCAGCTCAATCCAGGGAGACGGAGGGCCTGGGGCCAACGTCCTGACTTTC.

This clonotype has ten or more counts. V usage is TRBV2 and J usage is TRBJ1-4; D may be TRBD1 (5 bases). V gave up 6 bases and J gave up 4 bases, with 15 bases separating them. The germline gives CDR1 SNHLY, CDR2 FYNNEI. The CDR3 consists of 15 residues. The CDR3 DNA follows: TGTGCCAGCAGGGCATTACGGGACCTTAATGAAAAACTGTTTTTT. It specifies CASRALRDLNEKLFF.

This clonotype was detected a few times. V usage is TRBV7-9 and J usage is TRBJ1-6; 7 nucleotides align to TRBD1. CDR1 is SEHNR and CDR2 is FQNEAQ in the germline V gene (reference sequence). This CDR3 spans 15 amino acids. V trimming: 8 bases; J trimming: 7 bases; junction bases outside the gene matches: 11. The CDR3 loop is CASGGSGQRNSPLHF. Written as DNA, the CDR3 is TGTGCCAGCGGCGGATCGGGACAGAGAAATTCACCCCTCCACTTT.